The 29 T cell receptor beta chains below come from one sample, sequenced in a study of blood T cells in healthy people across ages (dated by TCRdb to the mid-2010s). The receptor library was made with 5' RACE. Instrument used: Illumina HiSeq 2500. A second PCR of roughly 6 to 12 cycles was performed with a sample-barcoded 5' primer and a J-beta primer mix. Using fastp at Q25 and MiXCR, TCRdb reprocessed the public reads and kept productive beta chains. Rows matching on CDR3 protein sequence are summarized as one entry with the most common DNA and genes. Present in this sample are around 1,500,000 distinct CDR3 sequences, 28% of which were seen just once. The ten largest clones capture 7.7% of the sample. Material: blood. These receptors all stem from a woman aged 25 to 39 in good health.

Comments on this clonotype: A much larger clone is a single base away; this may be a read error. The chain recombines TRBV25-1 with TRBJ2-5; 7 bases align to TRBD1. J gave up 3 bases and V 5 bases, and 15 bases lay outside the gene matches. This CDR3 is built from 17 residues. The germline CDR1 and CDR2 sequences are MGHDK and SYGVNS. The CDR3 DNA follows: TGTGCCAGCAGTAATCCCTTCCGACAGGGAGTCAAAGAGACCCAGTACTTC. It is translated as CASSNPFRQGVKETQYF.

The rearrangement joins TRBV3-1 to TRBJ2-7, with a tentative D call TRBD2 (5 bases). The CDR3 sequence is 13 residues long. Germline V lookup: CDR1 LGHDT, CDR2 YNNKEL (reference sequence). V was clipped by 3 bases and J by 1 base, with 7 bases between them. The CDR3 DNA sequence: TGTGCCAGCAGCCACGGGGAATCCTACGAGCAGTACTTC. Amino acids: CASSHGESYEQYF.

In this sample, this clonotype turned up a few times. The chain employs TRBV5-4 and TRBJ2-2; unclear D gene. Between the trimmed V and J ends, which lost 0 bases and 4 bases, there was a span of 7 bases. The CDR3 is made up of 14 amino acids. CDR1 is SGHNT and CDR2 is YYREEE in the germline V gene (reference sequence). The CDR3 here is CASSLGPSTGELFF. Written as DNA, the CDR3 is TGTGCCAGCAGCTTGGGTCCATCCACCGGGGAGCTGTTTTTT.

Only a few counts were recorded for this clonotype. The chain combines TRBV20-1 with TRBJ1-2, with D maybe TRBD1 (5 bases). The CDR3 contains 14 residues. The V gene lost 1 base and the J gene lost 7 bases, with 16 bases spanning the gap. Germline CDR1 reads DFQATT; CDR2 reads SNEGSKA (reference sequence). In DNA form, the CDR3 reads TGCAGTGCTAGAGTGACGGAGGGGTTAGGTGGCTACACCTTC. Residues: CSARVTEGLGGYTF.

The chain recombines TRBV3-1 with TRBJ1-6; maybe TRBD1 (5 bases). This CDR3 has 12 residues. V was trimmed by 5 bases and J by 12 bases, leaving 11 bases between them. Germline V gives CDR1 LGHDT, CDR2 YNNKEL (reference sequence). The DNA for the CDR3 is TGTGCCAGCAGCAGGGAGACAGAACCCCTCCACTTT. Translation: CASSRETEPLHF.

The chain joins TRBV29-1 to TRBJ1-4; the D gene is possibly TRBD1 (6 bases). Germline V gene sequence: CDR1 SQVTM, CDR2 ANQGSEA. V lost 4 bases and J lost 3, with 12 bases in between. The CDR3 loop spans 14 amino acids. The CDR3 is CSVALQGSNEKLFF. The CDR3 nucleotides are TGCAGCGTTGCCTTACAGGGATCTAATGAAAAACTGTTTTTT.

The chain joins TRBV6-1 to TRBJ2-3, with TRBD2 as a possible D gene (6 bases). The CDR3 runs to 17 residues. Germline loops: CDR1 MNHNS, CDR2 SASEGT. V was trimmed by 6 bases and J by 8 bases, leaving 27 bases between them. DNA of the CDR3: TGTGCCAGCAGCGAAAGATTGACTAGTGGGAAAAGAGGTACGCAGTATTTT. It codes for CASSERLTSGKRGTQYF.

This clonotype occurred a few times. A much larger clone is a single base away; this may be a read error. The chain has TRBV20-1 and TRBJ2-7, with 11 nucleotides matching TRBD2. The V and J ends lost 6 bases and 4 bases, in that order; junction bases with no gene match: 8. The CDR3 totals 14 residues. Germline lookup yields CDR1 DFQATT and CDR2 SNEGSKA (reference sequence). CDR3 in DNA: TGCAGTGCCGTACGTCTAGCGGGGGGTTACGAGCAGTACTTC. Translating gives CSAVRLAGGYEQYF.

J is TRBJ2-7 and V is TRBV7-2, with D unresolved. This CDR3 has 13 residues. The germline gives CDR1 SGHTA, CDR2 FQGNSA. Trimming cost V 1 base and J 5 bases, with 9 bases left between them. The CDR3 nucleotides are TGTGCCAGCAGCTTAGTAGGGTTGAACGAGCAGTACTTC. This gives the protein CASSLVGLNEQYF.

The chain joins TRBV9 to TRBJ2-5; TRBD2 matches 14 bases. The DNA end lines up better with TRBJ2-7; the J call may be wrong. This CDR3 is 18 amino acids long. From germline, CDR1 is SGDLS and CDR2 YYNGEE. CDR3 loop: CASSRHAGTSGSYYEQYF. The DNA of the CDR3 is TGTGCCAGCAGCCGGCATGCCGGGACTAGCGGGAGTTACTACGAGCAGTACTTC.

The CDR3 sequence: CASSQAWWHGYTF. CDR3 bases: TGTGCCAGCAGCCAAGCATGGTGGCATGGCTACACCTTC. The rearrangement uses TRBV14 and TRBJ1-2; the D is unclear. The V end was cut by 1 base, the J end by 6 bases, with 9 bases between. The V gene's germline CDR1 is SGHDN and CDR2 FVKESK. This CDR3 comprises 13 residues.

This rearrangement joins TRBV20-1 to TRBJ1-1; D gene ambiguous. Trimming stripped 4 bases from V and 1 base from J, with 16 bases between. Germline lookup yields CDR1 DFQATT and CDR2 SNEGSKA (reference sequence). The CDR3 has 15 residues. This CDR3 is CSANRFGQPNTEAFF. The CDR3 region has the DNA TGCAGTGCTAACCGATTTGGTCAACCGAACACTGAAGCTTTCTTT.

The V gene is TRBV10-3, the J gene TRBJ1-4; D gene uncertain. Trimming took 3 bases from V and 3 from J, leaving 11 bases between them. The CDR3 runs 15 residues. Per the germline V gene, CDR1 is ENHRY and CDR2 is SYGVKD. CDR3 coding DNA: TGTGCCATCAGTGACCCGGCGGAGGCTAATGAAAAACTGTTTTTT. This encodes CAISDPAEANEKLFF.

This clonotype was counted at least ten times. The chain couples TRBV3-1 to TRBJ2-1, with D tentatively TRBD2 (5 bases). Per germline, CDR1 LGHDT and CDR2 YNNKEL (reference sequence). Trimming stripped 2 bases from V and 2 bases from J, with 10 bases between. The CDR3 sequence is 15 residues long. For the CDR3, the DNA is TGTGCCAGCAGCCAAAGGACGGGGACCTACAATGAGCAGTTCTTC. Amino acids: CASSQRTGTYNEQFF.

The CDR3 loop is CSVIESTDTQYF. CDR3 nucleotide sequence: TGCAGCGTTATAGAGAGCACAGATACGCAGTATTTT. The rearrangement joins TRBV29-1 to TRBJ2-3, with D hard to call. This CDR3 contains 12 residues. Germline V lookup: CDR1 SQVTM, CDR2 ANQGSEA. V was cut by 5 bases and J by 0 bases, with 6 bases left in between.

V is TRBV12-3 or TRBV12-4 and J is TRBJ1-2; 7 bases line up with TRBD1. The CDR3 consists of 13 residues. V lost 6 bases, J lost 4 bases, and 5 bases stayed unmatched. The CDR3 coding sequence is TGTGCCAGCAGACACAGGGGACCCTATGGCTACACCTTC. Translating gives CASRHRGPYGYTF.

The V call is TRBV6-6, the J call TRBJ2-7; perhaps TRBD2 as D (5 bases). The CDR3 is 12 residues long. V lost 5 bases, J lost 4 bases, and 9 bases lay in between. Germline V gene data show CDR1 as MNHNY and CDR2 as SVGAGI (reference sequence). CDR3 region: CASSVGEYEQYF. The CDR3 DNA is TGTGCCAGCAGTGTCGGGGAATACGAGCAGTACTTC.

This clonotype turned up a few times. The chain links TRBV11-2 to TRBJ2-1, with D possibly being TRBD2 (5 bases). V gave up 5 bases and J gave up 9 bases, with 14 bases separating them. This CDR3 is built from 13 residues. From germline, CDR1 is SGHAT and CDR2 FQNNGV. This CDR3 reads CASSLTRSREQFF. CDR3 DNA: TGTGCCAGCAGCCTAACTAGATCTCGTGAGCAGTTCTTC. The full variable domain, completed using reference TRBV11-2 and TRBJ2-1, is EAGVAQSPRYKIIEKRQSVAFWCNPISGHATLYWYQQILGQGPKLLIQFQNNGVVDDSQLPKDRFSAERLKGVDSTLKIQPAKLEDSAVYLCASSLTRSREQFFGPGTRLTVL.

This clonotype was seen just once. The chain links TRBV15 to TRBJ2-2, with 7 bases identical to TRBD2. CDR3 length equals 18 residues. Losses at the gene ends were 5 bases for V and 0 bases for J; bases not matched to a gene: 12. CDR1 and CDR2 (germline): LNHNV, YYDKDF (reference sequence). The CDR3 DNA follows: TGTGCCACCAGCCGTTCGGGACTAACCAGACCGAACACCGGGGAGCTGTTTTTT. It is translated as CATSRSGLTRPNTGELFF.

The chain recombines TRBV27 with TRBJ1-1, with a weak D call TRBD1 (6 bases). CDR1 and CDR2 (germline): MNHEY, SMNVEV (reference sequence). The CDR3 is 15 residues long. V lost 5 bases, J lost 4 bases, and 17 bases lay in between. The chain's CDR3 is CASSPYWGGGTEAFF. CDR3 bases: TGTGCCAGCAGTCCCTACTGGGGGGGCGGCACTGAAGCTTTCTTT.

The chain carries TRBV5-6 and TRBJ1-1, with D tentatively TRBD1 (6 bases). CDR1 SGHDT and CDR2 YYEEEE come from the germline V gene. This CDR3 spans 12 amino acids. Trimming took 0 bases from V and 9 from J, leaving 9 bases between them. CDR3 sequence reads: CASSLVGTQAFF. In DNA, the CDR3 is TGTGCCAGCAGCTTGGTTGGGACACAAGCTTTCTTT.

This clonotype showed up just a few times. The V gene is TRBV20-1, the J gene TRBJ2-2, with D possibly TRBD2 on 5 matching bases. Between the trimmed V and J ends, which lost 0 bases and 5 bases, there was a span of 16 bases. Germline loops: CDR1 DFQATT, CDR2 SNEGSKA (reference sequence). There are 16 residues in the CDR3. The CDR3 here is CSARDLQKGDTGELFF. The CDR3 DNA reads as TGCAGTGCTAGAGATCTGCAGAAGGGAGATACCGGGGAGCTGTTTTTT.

The sample holds a few counts of this clonotype. The chain combines TRBV11-2 with TRBJ2-7, with D possibly TRBD2 on 6 matching bases. The CDR3 runs to 15 residues. Trimming pared 5 bases from V and 3 bases from J, leaving 17 bases between. In germline, CDR1 is SGHAT, CDR2 FQNNGV. The chain's CDR3 is CASSLFTSSDYEQYF. In DNA, the CDR3 is TGTGCCAGCAGCCTATTTACTAGCTCAGACTACGAGCAGTACTTC.

Comments on this clonotype: One junction end does not reproduce the germline sequence, and a read error may be involved. The V gene is TRBV2, the J gene TRBJ2-5; the match to TRBD2 covers 8 bases. The CDR3 is 15 amino acids. The germline V gene encodes CDR1 SNHLY and CDR2 FYNNEI. CDR3 protein: CASSEQRGIQEAQYF. In DNA, the CDR3 is TGTGCCAGCAGTGAACAGCGGGGGATACAAGAGGCCCAGTACTTC.

This clonotype was seen only a few times. The V call is TRBV18, the J call TRBJ1-5; perhaps TRBD1 as D (5 bases). The CDR3 is 15 residues long. Germline CDR1 reads KGHSH; CDR2 reads LQKENI. The V end was cut by 1 base, the J end by 2 bases, with 9 bases between. The CDR3 DNA follows: TGTGCCAGCTCACCACGACAGAGCCGCAATCAGCCCCAGCATTTT. It specifies CASSPRQSRNQPQHF.

This clonotype was detected many times. The chain carries TRBV12-3 or TRBV12-4 and TRBJ2-1; unclear D gene. CDR3 length: 15 residues. Trimming cost V 5 bases and J 7 bases, with 18 bases left between them. CDR3 protein: CASSPTAPFGNEQFF. CDR3 coding DNA: TGTGCCAGCAGTCCAACAGCACCGTTTGGGAATGAGCAGTTCTTC.

This clonotype was counted a single time. The J gene is TRBJ2-1, the V gene TRBV2, with D perhaps given as TRBD1 or TRBD2 (5 bases each). V was pared by 4 bases and J by 6 bases, with 22 bases between. The germline V gene encodes CDR1 SNHLY and CDR2 FYNNEI. The CDR3 contains 17 residues. Written as DNA, the CDR3 is TGTGCCAGCAGTGGAGGGACCTGGTCCAGGCCCATCAATGAGCAGTTCTTC. This codes for CASSGGTWSRPINEQFF.

The CDR3 loop is CASSESAFETQYF. The DNA for the CDR3 is TGTGCCAGCAGTGAATCGGCCTTTGAGACCCAGTACTTC. The chain has TRBV2 and TRBJ2-5; no firm D call. In germline, CDR1 is SNHLY, CDR2 FYNNEI. The CDR3 covers 13 residues. V was shortened by 2 bases and J by 5 bases, with 9 bases between the two germline ends.

This clonotype came up a few times. At one end, the junction sequence differs from germline, possibly due to a read error. V and J are TRBV9 and TRBJ2-7; 7 bases agree with TRBD2. Germline loops: CDR1 SGDLS, CDR2 YYNGEE. CDR3 length: 16 residues. The CDR3, as DNA: TGTGCCAGCGGCGTAGGTTCTAGCGGAACTTCCTACGAGCAGTACTTC. The encoded protein is CASGVGSSGTSYEQYF.